The clone carrying this T cell receptor beta chain has a handful of counts. Its target is unknown. Absent ophthalmopathy progression within 18 months defined stable Graves' hyperthyroidism. Recently diagnosed hyperthyroidism of less than 2 months' duration affected patients aged 18 to 65. The CDR3 regions of TCR beta were amplified from RNA transcripts. HTBI primers were used for first-round RT-PCR of the TCR CDR3. TCRdb processed the multiplex PCR reads anew with MiXCR; each CDR3 protein has one entry. This table holds some 760,000 distinct CDR3 sequences, 14% found once. The germline CDR1 and CDR2 sequences are MRHNA and SNTAGT. This CDR3 is built from 15 residues. V lost 3 bases and J lost 5, with 14 bases in between. These data come from a study of T cells in Graves' hyperthyroidism and ophthalmopathy. General study findings and limits: Stable hyperthyroidism was separated from ophthalmopathy by a model based on 13 V-J features. For ophthalmopathy, model prediction preceded onset by a median around six months.

V gene TRBV6-4 combines with J gene TRBJ1-5, with TRBD1 as a possible D gene (6 bases). Sequencing was performed on blood. This TCR came from a young woman with Graves' hyperthyroidism. CDR3 region: CASSETGNPDQPQHF. Here the CDR3 DNA reads TGTGCCAGCAGTGAAACAGGGAATCCTGATCAGCCCCAGCATTTT.